This TCR beta chain was identified during a study of radiotherapy plus CTLA-4 blockade in lung cancer. Turning to this clone: Its specificity is unknown.

TCRdb keeps only in-frame clones here, not all; method: immunoSEQ multiplex PCR. Of 55,000 to 80,000 clones listed, 78% are singletons. Trimming at V came to 5 bases and at J to 9 bases, leaving 9 bases not matched to a gene. The length of the CDR3 is 14 residues. Germline V gives CDR1 SGHDN, CDR2 FVKESK. General study points: After radiotherapy and ipilimumab, tumor-derived clones expanded in peripheral blood.

This receptor was taken from a human donor with non-small cell lung cancer who had a complete response to radiotherapy plus ipilimumab. The chain carries TRBV14 and TRBJ2-4; 8 bases map to TRBD1. The specimen comprised peripheral blood, sampled from a patient treated with radiotherapy plus ipilimumab. The DNA for the CDR3 is TGTGCCAGCAGCGAGATGGGACAGGCAACCATTCAGTACTTC. Translating gives CASSEMGQATIQYF.